The clone carrying this T cell receptor (beta chain) appeared a few times. Its antigen remains unknown. This entry comes from a study of beta chain features in type 1 diabetes. Study findings and constraints: A moderate, significant TCRB CDR3 shortening appeared in type 1 diabetes across four CD4+ subsets. Patients and controls would be equally affected if PCR favored shorter templates.

The investigators reverse transcribed all of the isolated RNA, so they sequenced expressed TCRB transcripts. Method: immunoSEQ multiplex PCR; TCRdb's copy keeps in-frame clones and lacks some. The data hold about 270,000 clones, with roughly an eighth observed a single time. CDR3 length: 14 amino acids. Germline assignment: CDR1 MNHEY and CDR2 SVGAGI. V gave up 6 bases and J gave up 3 bases; unmatched junction bases: 6. A single heparinised draw of roughly 110 mL on average was taken per donor. This TCR derives from a man aged 25-45 years with type 1 diabetes. Sequenced input: naive CD4+ T cells from blood. The J gene is TRBJ1-2, the V gene TRBV6-5; the match to TRBD1 covers 8 bases. CDR3 sequence: CASSRSDRDYGYTF. CDR3 bases: TGTGCCAGCAGCCGCTCGGACAGGGACTATGGCTACACCTTC.